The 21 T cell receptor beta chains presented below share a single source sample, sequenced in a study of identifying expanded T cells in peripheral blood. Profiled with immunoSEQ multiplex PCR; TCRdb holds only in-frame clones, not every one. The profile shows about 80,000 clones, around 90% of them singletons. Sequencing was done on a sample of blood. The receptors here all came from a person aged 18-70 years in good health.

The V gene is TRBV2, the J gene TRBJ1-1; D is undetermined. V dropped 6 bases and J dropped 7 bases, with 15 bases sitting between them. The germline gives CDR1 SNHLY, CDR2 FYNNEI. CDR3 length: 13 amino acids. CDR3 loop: CASSLGRLLEAFF. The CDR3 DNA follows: TGTGCCAGCAGCTTAGGCAGATTACTTGAAGCTTTCTTT. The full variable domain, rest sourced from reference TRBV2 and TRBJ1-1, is EPEVTQTPSHQVTQMGQEVILRCVPISNHLYFYWYRQILGQKVEFLVSFYNNEISEKSEIFDDQFSVERPDGSNFTLKIRSTKLEDSAMYFCASSLGRLLEAFFGQGTRLTVV.

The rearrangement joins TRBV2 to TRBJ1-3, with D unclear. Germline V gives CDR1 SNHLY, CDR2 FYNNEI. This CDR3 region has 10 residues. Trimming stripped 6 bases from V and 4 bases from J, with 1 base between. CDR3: CASRGNTIYF. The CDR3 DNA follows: TGTGCCAGCAGAGGAAACACCATATATTTT.

CDR3: CASSLADSGGYEQFF. In DNA, the CDR3 is TGCGCCAGCAGCTTGGCCGATAGCGGGGGCTATGAGCAGTTCTTC. This chain joins TRBV5-1 and TRBJ2-1; TRBD2 matches at 9 bases. Germline-derived CDR1 and CDR2 are SGHRS and YFSETQ. The CDR3 length is 15 residues. The ends lost 0 bases at V and 8 bases at J; junction bases unmatched: 6.

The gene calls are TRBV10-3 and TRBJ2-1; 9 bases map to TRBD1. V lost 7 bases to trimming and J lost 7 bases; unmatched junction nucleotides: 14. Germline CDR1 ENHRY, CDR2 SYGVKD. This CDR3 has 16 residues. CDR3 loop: CAITPRGGQGLNEQFF. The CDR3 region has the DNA TGTGCCATCACCCCTAGGGGGGGACAGGGATTAAATGAGCAGTTCTTC.

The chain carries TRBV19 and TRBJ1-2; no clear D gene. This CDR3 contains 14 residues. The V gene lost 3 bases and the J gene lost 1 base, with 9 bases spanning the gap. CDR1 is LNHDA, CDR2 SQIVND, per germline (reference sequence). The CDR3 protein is CASSMSTDNYGYTF. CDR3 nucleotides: TGTGCCAGTAGTATGTCAACAGATAACTATGGCTACACCTTC.

CDR3 sequence reads: CASSPKTGANTEAFF. In DNA, the CDR3 is TGTGCCAGCAGCCCTAAAACAGGGGCGAACACTGAAGCTTTCTTT. The chain is built from TRBV7-9 and TRBJ1-1, with TRBD1 matching over 7 bases. CDR3 length equals 15 residues. The junction had 7 bases not matched to a gene; V was cut back by 5 bases and J by 1 base. Germline CDR1 reads SEHNR; CDR2 reads FQNEAQ (reference sequence). The full variable domain, its missing parts supplied by reference TRBV7-9 and TRBJ1-1, is DTGVSQNPRHKITKRGQNVTFRCDPISEHNRLYWYRQTLGQGPEFLTYFQNEAQLEKSRLLSDRFSAERPKGSFSTLEIQRTEQGDSAMYLCASSPKTGANTEAFFGQGTRLTVV.

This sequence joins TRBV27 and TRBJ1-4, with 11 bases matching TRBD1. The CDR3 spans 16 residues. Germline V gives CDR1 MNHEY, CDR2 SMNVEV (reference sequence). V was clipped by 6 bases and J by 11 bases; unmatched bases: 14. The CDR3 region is CASSPMDRGRFGKLFF. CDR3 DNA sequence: TGTGCCAGCAGCCCAATGGACAGGGGGCGTTTCGGGAAACTGTTTTTT. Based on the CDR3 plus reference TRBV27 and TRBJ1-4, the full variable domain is EAQVTQNPRYLITVTGKKLTVTCSQNMNHEYMSWYRQDPGLGLRQIYYSMNVEVTDKGDVPEGYKVSRKEKRNFPLILESPSPNQTSLYFCASSPMDRGRFGKLFFGSGTQLSVL.

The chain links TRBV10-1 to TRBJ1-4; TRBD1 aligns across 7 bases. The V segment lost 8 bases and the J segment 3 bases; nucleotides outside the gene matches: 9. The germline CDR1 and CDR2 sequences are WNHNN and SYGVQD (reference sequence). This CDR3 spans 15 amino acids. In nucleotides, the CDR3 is TGCGCCAGCTACGCGCCGGGACAGTCTAATGAAAAACTGTTTTTT. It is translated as CASYAPGQSNEKLFF.

The CDR3 DNA is TGTGCCAGCAGCTTGGCTGGCAGGGGTGACACTGAAGCTTTCTTT. It is translated as CASSLAGRGDTEAFF. This chain uses TRBV5-4 with TRBJ1-1; the D gene is possibly TRBD1 (6 bases). Trimming took off 0 bases at V and 3 bases at J, with 12 bases between the two ends. The CDR3 sequence is 15 residues long. Germline loops: CDR1 SGHNT, CDR2 YYREEE (reference sequence).

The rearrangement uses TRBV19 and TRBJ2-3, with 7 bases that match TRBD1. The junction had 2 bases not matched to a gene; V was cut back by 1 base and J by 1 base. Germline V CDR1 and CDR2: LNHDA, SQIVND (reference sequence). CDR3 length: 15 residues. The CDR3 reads CASSIGDRGTDTQYF. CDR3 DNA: TGTGCCAGTAGTATAGGGGACAGAGGCACAGATACGCAGTATTTT.

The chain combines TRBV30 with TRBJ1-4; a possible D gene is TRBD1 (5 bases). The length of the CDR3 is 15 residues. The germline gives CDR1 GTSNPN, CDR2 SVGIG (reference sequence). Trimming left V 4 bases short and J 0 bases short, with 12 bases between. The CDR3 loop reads CAWNRDGATNEKLFF. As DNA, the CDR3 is TGTGCCTGGAACCGGGACGGGGCAACTAATGAAAAACTGTTTTTT.

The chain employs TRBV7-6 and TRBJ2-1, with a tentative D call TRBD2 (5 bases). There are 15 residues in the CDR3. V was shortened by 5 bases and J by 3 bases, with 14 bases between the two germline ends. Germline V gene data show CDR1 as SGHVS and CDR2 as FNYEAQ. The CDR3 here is CASSPSSTNYNEQFF. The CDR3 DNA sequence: TGTGCCAGCAGCCCTTCTAGCACGAACTACAATGAGCAGTTCTTC.

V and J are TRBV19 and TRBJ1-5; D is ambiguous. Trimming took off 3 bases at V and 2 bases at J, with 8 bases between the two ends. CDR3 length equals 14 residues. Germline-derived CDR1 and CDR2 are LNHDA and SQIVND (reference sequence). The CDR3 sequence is CASSIVPGNQPQHF. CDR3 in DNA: TGTGCCAGTAGTATCGTACCAGGCAATCAGCCCCAGCATTTT.

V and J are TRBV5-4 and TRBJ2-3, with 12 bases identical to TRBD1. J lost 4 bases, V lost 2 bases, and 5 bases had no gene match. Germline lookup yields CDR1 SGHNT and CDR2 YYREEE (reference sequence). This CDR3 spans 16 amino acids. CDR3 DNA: TGTGCCAGCAGCTTAAGGGACAGGGGGCATGCAGATACGCAGTATTTT. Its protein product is CASSLRDRGHADTQYF.

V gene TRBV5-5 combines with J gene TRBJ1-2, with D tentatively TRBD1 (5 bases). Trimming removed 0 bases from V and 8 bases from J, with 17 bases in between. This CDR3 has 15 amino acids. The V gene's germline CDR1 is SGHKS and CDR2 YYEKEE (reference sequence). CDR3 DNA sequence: TGTGCCAGCAGCTTGGTGGGCTGGGGGATAGAGGGCTACACCTTC. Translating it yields CASSLVGWGIEGYTF.

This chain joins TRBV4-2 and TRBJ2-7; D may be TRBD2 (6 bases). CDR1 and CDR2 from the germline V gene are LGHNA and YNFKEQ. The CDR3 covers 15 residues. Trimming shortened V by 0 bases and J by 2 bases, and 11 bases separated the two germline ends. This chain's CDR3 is CASSQDGDSTYEQYF. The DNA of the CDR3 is TGTGCCAGCAGCCAAGATGGGGACTCCACCTACGAGCAGTACTTC.

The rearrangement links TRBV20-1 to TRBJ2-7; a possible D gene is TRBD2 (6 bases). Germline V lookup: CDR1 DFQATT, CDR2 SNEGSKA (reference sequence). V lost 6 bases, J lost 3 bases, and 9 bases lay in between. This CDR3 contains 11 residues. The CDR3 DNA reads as TGCAGTGCCAGACTAGGCTACGAGCAGTACTTC. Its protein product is CSARLGYEQYF.

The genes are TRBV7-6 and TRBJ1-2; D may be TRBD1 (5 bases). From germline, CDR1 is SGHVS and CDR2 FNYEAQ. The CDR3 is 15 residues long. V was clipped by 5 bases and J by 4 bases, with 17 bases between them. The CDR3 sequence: CASSPTRGLGYGYTF. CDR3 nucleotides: TGTGCCAGCAGCCCTACGAGGGGACTCGGCTATGGCTACACCTTC.

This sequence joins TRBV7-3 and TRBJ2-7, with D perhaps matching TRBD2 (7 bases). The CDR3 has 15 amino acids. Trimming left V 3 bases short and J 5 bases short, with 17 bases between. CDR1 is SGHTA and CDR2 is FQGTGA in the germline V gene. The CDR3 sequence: CASSLPKGGGHEQYF. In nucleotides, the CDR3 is TGTGCCAGCAGCTTGCCCAAGGGGGGAGGGCACGAGCAGTACTTC. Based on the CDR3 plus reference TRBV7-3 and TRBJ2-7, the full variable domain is GAGVSQTPSNKVTEKGKYVELRCDPISGHTALYWYRQSLGQGPEFLIYFQGTGAADDSGLPNDRFFAVRPEGSVSTLKIQRTERGDSAVYLCASSLPKGGGHEQYFGPGTRLTVT.

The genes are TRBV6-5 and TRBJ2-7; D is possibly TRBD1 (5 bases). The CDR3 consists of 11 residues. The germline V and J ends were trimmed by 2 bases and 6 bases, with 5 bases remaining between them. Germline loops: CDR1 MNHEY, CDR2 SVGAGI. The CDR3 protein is CASSYRGEQYF. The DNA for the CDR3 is TGTGCCAGCAGTTACAGGGGCGAGCAGTACTTC.

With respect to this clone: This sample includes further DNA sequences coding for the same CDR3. The CDR3: CASSYSGSNYGYTF. As DNA, the CDR3 is TGTGCCAGCAGTTACTCGGGCAGTAACTATGGCTACACCTTC. The chain uses TRBV6-5 and TRBJ1-2; D is undetermined. Trimming removed 0 bases at V and 1 base at J, with 6 bases between. Looked up from germline, CDR1 is MNHEY and CDR2 is SVGAGI. The CDR3 loop spans 14 amino acids.